The 32 T cell receptor beta chains reported below all come from one sample, sequenced in a study of blood T cell repertoires in COVID-19. Clones were sequenced by immunoSEQ multiplex PCR, and TCRdb holds only the in-frame ones, with some missing. The repertoire consists of about 190,000 clones, with around four fifths occurring once and the leading ten covering less than 20%. Sequencing was done on a sample of peripheral blood. The receptors derive from a human donor in a cohort sampled during active COVID-19.

This clone was recorded many times. V usage is TRBV7-8 and J usage is TRBJ2-4, with a weak D call TRBD2 (5 bases). This CDR3 is 19 amino acids long. CDR1 is SGHVS, CDR2 FQNEAQ, per germline. Between the trimmed V and J ends, which lost 2 bases and 0 bases, there was a span of 20 bases. DNA of the CDR3: TGTGCCAGCAGCTTAAGGAGGTGGGGAGACACCTTAGCCAAAAACATTCAGTACTTC. It codes for CASSLRRWGDTLAKNIQYF.

The chain joins TRBV5-1 to TRBJ1-3; possible D gene TRBD1, 6 bases. Trimming cost V 7 bases and J 0 bases, with 14 bases left between them. Germline V gene data show CDR1 as SGHRS and CDR2 as YFSETQ. This CDR3 region has 15 residues. CDR3 region: CASRVGQLSGNTIYF. CDR3 in DNA: TGCGCCAGCCGTGTCGGACAGCTCTCTGGAAACACCATATATTTT.

This chain links TRBV24-1 with TRBJ2-1, with D perhaps matching TRBD1 (5 bases). The CDR3 sequence is 13 residues long. CDR1 is KGHDR and CDR2 is SFDVKD in the germline V gene. V shed 4 bases and J shed 14 bases, with 17 bases lying between them. The CDR3 sequence: CATSDTKGVGEFF. The CDR3 DNA is TGTGCCACCAGTGACACTAAAGGGGTAGGAGAGTTCTTC.

The chain joins TRBV11-2 to TRBJ2-5; D is possibly TRBD1 (5 bases). The ends were cut back, 4 bases at V and 5 bases at J, with 17 bases in the middle. The germline CDR1 and CDR2 sequences are SGHAT and FQNNGV. The CDR3 runs 15 residues. CDR3 loop: CASSSNRQSVETQYF. The CDR3 DNA follows: TGTGCCAGCAGCTCTAATCGACAGTCAGTTGAGACCCAGTACTTC.

The chain combines TRBV11-2 with TRBJ1-5; TRBD1 might be the D (5 bases). CDR1 SGHAT and CDR2 FQNNGV come from the germline V gene. The CDR3 spans 12 residues. Trimming took off 4 bases at V and 9 bases at J, with 10 bases between the two ends. CDR3 nucleotides: TGTGCCAGCAGCTACCACGGGGGGCCCCAGCATTTT. The encoded protein is CASSYHGGPQHF.

This clone was picked up one time. The V and J genes are TRBV7-2 and TRBJ2-5; TRBD2 aligns across 9 bases. The CDR3 extends over 15 amino acids. Per germline, CDR1 SGHTA and CDR2 FQGNSA. V lost 0 bases to trimming and J lost 8 bases; unmatched junction nucleotides: 7. The CDR3 bases are TGTGCCAGCAGCTTAGCTGCGGGAGGGGCTTATACCCAGTACTTC. This translates into CASSLAAGGAYTQYF.

This sequence joins TRBV7-8 and TRBJ2-5; 10 bases match TRBD1. V lost 2 bases to trimming and J lost 7 bases; unmatched junction nucleotides: 1. CDR3 size: 13 residues. The germline V gene encodes CDR1 SGHVS and CDR2 FQNEAQ. The CDR3 bases are TGTGCCAGCAGCTTATGGGACAGGGGGACCCAGTACTTC. Protein sequence: CASSLWDRGTQYF.

The chain combines TRBV19 with TRBJ1-3; D call uncertain. Germline lookup yields CDR1 LNHDA and CDR2 SQIVND (reference sequence). V was clipped by 7 bases and J by 4 bases, with 5 bases between them. This CDR3 is built from 11 residues. The CDR3 sequence is CASIVGNTIYF. The CDR3 region has the DNA TGTGCCAGTATCGTAGGAAACACCATATATTTT.

The rearrangement links TRBV5-1 to TRBJ2-5; tentative D call: TRBD2 (5 bases). The CDR3 extends over 15 amino acids. V lost 2 bases and J 1 base, leaving 12 bases between the germline ends. Germline loops: CDR1 SGHRS, CDR2 YFSETQ. This CDR3 is CASSFSEGSQETQYF. DNA of the CDR3: TGCGCCAGCAGCTTCTCTGAGGGAAGCCAAGAGACCCAGTACTTC.

The V call is TRBV27, the J call TRBJ1-2; perhaps TRBD1 as D (6 bases). CDR1 is MNHEY, CDR2 SMNVEV, per germline (reference sequence). There are 14 residues in the CDR3. V gave up 5 bases and J gave up 7 bases, with 17 bases separating them. The CDR3 reads CASSHLGRGGGYTF. The CDR3 DNA sequence: TGTGCCAGCAGTCACCTCGGTAGGGGGGGTGGCTACACCTTC.

This clone has a handful of counts. The chain has TRBV11-2 and TRBJ2-2; TRBD1 agrees at 9 bases. From germline, CDR1 is SGHAT and CDR2 FQNNGV. The CDR3 length is 15 residues. Trimming at V came to 4 bases and at J to 3 bases, leaving 3 bases not matched to a gene. The CDR3 bases are TGTGCCAGCAGCTGGACAGGGGTCCACACCGGGGAGCTGTTTTTT. Protein: CASSWTGVHTGELFF.

The J gene is TRBJ1-2, the V gene TRBV10-3, with TRBD1 as a possible D gene (6 bases). Looked up from germline, CDR1 is ENHRY and CDR2 is SYGVKD. The ends were cut back, 7 bases at V and 3 bases at J, with 9 bases in the middle. This CDR3 has 12 amino acids. CDR3 in DNA: TGTGCCATCACTCCAGGGGACTATGGCTACACCTTC. It is translated as CAITPGDYGYTF.

This clone was counted a few times. This sequence joins TRBV5-1 and TRBJ2-5; no definite D call. This CDR3 contains 13 residues. Germline-derived CDR1 and CDR2 are SGHRS and YFSETQ. The V gene lost 3 bases and the J gene lost 1 base, with 7 bases spanning the gap. CDR3 in DNA: TGCGCCAGCAGCTCAACTGGCCAAGAGACCCAGTACTTC. As protein: CASSSTGQETQYF.

The chain links TRBV5-1 to TRBJ2-5; TRBD2 is a possible D gene (6 bases). Germline loops: CDR1 SGHRS, CDR2 YFSETQ. This CDR3 is 15 amino acids long. V lost 2 bases and J 5 bases, leaving 16 bases between the germline ends. CDR3 in DNA: TGCGCCAGCAGCTTCGGAGGGGCCTCACAGGAGACCCAGTACTTC. Translation: CASSFGGASQETQYF. Filled out from reference TRBV5-1 and TRBJ2-5, the complete variable domain reads KAGVTQTPRYLIKTRGQQVTLSCSPISGHRSVSWYQQTPGQGLQFLFEYFSETQRNKGNFPGRFSGRQFSNSRSEMNVSTLELGDSALYLCASSFGGASQETQYFGPGTRLLVL.

The table lists this clone with a few counts. V gene TRBV23-1 combines with J gene TRBJ2-7; 8 positions agree with TRBD1. TRBV23-1 is noted as an ORF with a role that remains uncertain. The junction had 17 bases not matched to a gene; V was cut back by 4 bases and J by 6 bases. The CDR3 is made up of 17 amino acids. The CDR3 sequence: CASSPSSQDREVFEQYV. In DNA, the CDR3 is TGCGCCAGCAGTCCCTCTAGCCAGGACAGGGAGGTTTTCGAGCAGTACGTC.

The chain carries TRBV6-5 and TRBJ1-1, with D uncertain. Trimming removed 6 bases at V and 2 bases at J, with 10 bases between. CDR3 length: 13 residues. Germline V gives CDR1 MNHEY, CDR2 SVGAGI. CDR3 loop: CASSITFNTEAFF. DNA for the CDR3: TGTGCCAGCAGCATAACATTTAACACTGAAGCTTTCTTT.

The V gene is TRBV9, the J gene TRBJ1-3; D is uncertain. V lost 0 bases and J lost 6, with 10 bases in between. Germline CDR1 is SGDLS and CDR2 is YYNGEE. This CDR3 contains 14 residues. CDR3 sequence: CASSVGAVENTIYF. The CDR3 nucleotides read TGTGCCAGCAGCGTAGGTGCAGTTGAAAACACCATATATTTT.

The chain links TRBV6-5 to TRBJ2-7; possible D gene TRBD1, 6 bases. V was pared by 5 bases and J by 6 bases, with 11 bases between. The CDR3 runs to 12 residues. Germline V CDR1 and CDR2: MNHEY, SVGAGI. In DNA form, the CDR3 reads TGTGCCAGCAGTAAACAGGGTGGCGAGCAGTACGTC. As protein: CASSKQGGEQYV.

This rearrangement joins TRBV7-2 to TRBJ1-1; D unclear. Trimming took off 5 bases at V and 4 bases at J, with 14 bases between the two ends. The CDR3 is made up of 14 amino acids. From germline, CDR1 is SGHTA and CDR2 FQGNSA. CDR3 region: CASSQNSGGTEAFF. CDR3 bases: TGTGCCAGCAGCCAGAATTCAGGTGGCACTGAAGCTTTCTTT. The full variable domain, with the rest looked up from reference TRBV7-2 and TRBJ1-1, is GAGVSQSPSNKVTEKGKDVELRCDPISGHTALYWYRQSLGQGLEFLIYFQGNSAPDKSGLPSDRFSAERTGGSVSTLTIQRTQQEDSAVYLCASSQNSGGTEAFFGQGTRLTVV.

The chain combines TRBV6-5 with TRBJ1-1, with TRBD1 matching over 8 bases. The germline CDR1 and CDR2 sequences are MNHEY and SVGAGI. Trimming at V came to 6 bases and at J to 0 bases, leaving 6 bases not matched to a gene. The CDR3 extends over 15 amino acids. The CDR3 protein is CASRTTDRVNTEAFF. The CDR3 DNA follows: TGTGCCAGCAGGACTACGGACAGGGTGAACACTGAAGCTTTCTTT.

The table lists this clone with a count of one. The V gene is TRBV3-1 (or the pseudogene TRBV3-2), the J gene TRBJ2-6; D unclear. This CDR3 is 15 amino acids long. Germline V gene data show CDR1 as LGHDT and CDR2 as YNNKEL (reference sequence). Trimming stripped 2 bases from V and 0 bases from J, with 5 bases between. The CDR3 nucleotides are TGTGCCAGCAGCCAACGGTACTCTGGGGCCAACGTCCTGACTTTC. This encodes CASSQRYSGANVLTF.

The gene calls are TRBV5-5 and TRBJ2-7, with TRBD1 as a possible D gene (5 bases). CDR1 SGHKS and CDR2 YYEKEE come from the germline V gene (reference sequence). V was clipped by 0 bases and J by 4 bases, with 11 bases between them. This CDR3 has 14 residues. This CDR3 reads CASSLEGHTYEQYV. Here the CDR3 DNA reads TGTGCCAGCAGCTTGGAAGGACACACATACGAGCAGTACGTC.

This rearrangement joins TRBV15 to TRBJ2-1, with D possibly being TRBD2 (5 bases). The CDR3 has 15 residues. V was shortened by 2 bases and J by 9 bases, with 17 bases between the two germline ends. Germline CDR1 is LNHNV and CDR2 is YYDKDF (reference sequence). For the CDR3, the DNA is TGTGCCACCAGCAGACCCGACTACGCCTATCCTGAGCAGTTCTTC. Its protein is CATSRPDYAYPEQFF.

The chain combines TRBV5-5 with TRBJ2-3; D gene ambiguous. Trimming removed 0 bases at V and 6 bases at J, with 11 bases between. The CDR3 is 14 residues long. CDR1 and CDR2 (germline): SGHKS, YYEKEE (reference sequence). CDR3 protein: CASSLGLSPDTQYF. In DNA, the CDR3 is TGTGCCAGCAGCTTGGGTCTTAGCCCCGATACGCAGTATTTT. The full variable domain, completed using reference TRBV5-5 and TRBJ2-3, is DAGVTQSPTHLIKTRGQQVTLRCSPISGHKSVSWYQQVLGQGPQFIFQYYEKEERGRGNFPDRFSARQFPNYSSELNVNALLLGDSALYLCASSLGLSPDTQYFGPGTRLTVL.

This chain links TRBV2 with TRBJ1-2; 7 bases align to TRBD1. Germline loops: CDR1 SNHLY, CDR2 FYNNEI. The CDR3 is made up of 12 amino acids. The trim removed 10 bases at V and 4 bases at J, leaving 6 bases unmatched. The CDR3 nucleotides read TGTGCCAACAGGGGAGGGGCCTATGGCTACACCTTC. Protein product: CANRGGAYGYTF.

This clone has just one count. The chain has TRBV5-1 and TRBJ2-2, with 13 bases lining up with TRBD2. Germline V gene lookup returns CDR1 SGHRS and CDR2 YFSETQ. This CDR3 contains 18 residues. Trimming removed 4 bases from V and 1 base from J; junction bases left unmatched: 7. This CDR3 reads CASSPRTSGGVNTGELFF. The CDR3, as DNA: TGCGCCAGCAGCCCCCGGACTAGCGGGGGAGTGAACACCGGGGAGCTGTTTTTT.

The CDR3 here is CASSPWTISEQYF. CDR3 sequence (DNA): TGTGCCAGCAGCCCCTGGACTATCTCCGAGCAGTACTTC. This chain connects TRBV11-2 to TRBJ2-7, with D tentatively TRBD2 (6 bases). This CDR3 is 13 amino acids long. Deletions cut 5 bases from V and 6 bases from J, with 14 bases between. Looked up from germline, CDR1 is SGHAT and CDR2 is FQNNGV.

The chain has TRBV18 and TRBJ1-1; 7 positions agree with TRBD1. The germline CDR1 and CDR2 sequences are KGHSH and LQKENI. V was clipped by 5 bases and J by 8 bases; unmatched bases: 5. The CDR3 is 12 amino acids. The CDR3 DNA reads as TGTGCCAGCTCATTCGGGACAGTAGAAGCTTTCTTT. This sequence encodes CASSFGTVEAFF.

The chain couples TRBV6-1 to TRBJ1-6; 10 nucleotides match TRBD1. CDR1 is MNHNS, CDR2 SASEGT, per germline. The CDR3 contains 16 residues. Trimming took 2 bases from V and 14 from J; bases not matched to a gene: 12. The CDR3 sequence is CASSEIGGQGKMALHF. The CDR3 DNA reads TGTGCCAGCAGTGAAATAGGGGGACAGGGGAAGATGGCCCTCCACTTT.

CDR3 loop: CASSPGLAGGTPHNEQFF. CDR3 bases: TGTGCCAGCAGCCCTGGACTAGCGGGGGGCACACCACACAATGAGCAGTTCTTC. V is TRBV3-1 (or the pseudogene TRBV3-2) and J is TRBJ2-1, with 14 bases matching TRBD2. This CDR3 has 18 residues. Per germline, CDR1 LGHDT and CDR2 YNNKEL (reference sequence). V trimming: 4 bases; J trimming: 5 bases; junction bases outside the gene matches: 10.

On this clone: Mismatch with germline at one junction end may stem from a read error. CDR3: CASSTSQGGFAVF. The CDR3 DNA follows: TGTGCCAGCTCCACCAGTCAGGGAGGATTCGCTGTTTTC. The chain couples TRBV18 to TRBJ1-2; D may be TRBD1 (5 bases). Germline CDR1 is KGHSH and CDR2 is LQKENI. This CDR3 is built from 13 residues.

CDR3 sequence (DNA): TGTGCCTGGAGTAGGGGACAGGGGACGGAGACCCAGTACTTC. Translating gives CAWSRGQGTETQYF. J is TRBJ2-5 and V is TRBV30, with 10 bases matching TRBD1. Germline CDR1 is GTSNPN and CDR2 is SVGIG (reference sequence). CDR3 length equals 14 residues. V dropped 2 bases and J dropped 5; count of bases not matched to a gene: 5.